These T cell receptor beta chains were read from a single sample in a study of blood T cells in healthy people across ages. Via MiXCR, TCRdb re-called the 5' RACE reads, giving one row per CDR3 protein. The table has some 1.4 million distinct CDR3 sequences, about 40% seen once. Input material: blood. These receptors came from a woman under 30 in good health. CDR3s include the opening cysteine and the closing phenylalanine or tryptophan. D genes are given only for firm matches. Clone size is shown for a subset of rows, as once, few, many or a class of expanded clone.

v_gene	d_gene	abundance	j_gene	CDR3aa	CDR3nt
TRBV29-1	NA	NA	TRBJ2-7	CSVEEGAGALYEQYF	TGCAGCGTTGAAGAGGGGGCAGGGGCACTCTACGAGCAGTACTTC
TRBV20-1	TRBD2	few	TRBJ2-1	CSAPVAAGGGYNEQFF	TGCAGTGCGCCGGTCGCGGCGGGAGGGGGATACAATGAGCAGTTCTTC
TRBV10-2	NA	NA	TRBJ2-7	CASSDPGTELAAQYF	TGCGCCAGCAGTGACCCCGGGACTGAATTAGCTGCGCAGTACTTC
TRBV27	NA	NA	TRBJ1-4	CASTGGGLTNEKLFF	TGTGCCAGCACAGGAGGGGGGCTTACTAATGAAAAACTGTTTTTT
TRBV10-3	NA	many	TRBJ2-5	CAIKDGQETQYF	TGTGCCATCAAGGACGGTCAAGAGACCCAGTACTTC
TRBV5-1	NA	NA	TRBJ2-7	CASSLGDSDPEQYF	TGCGCCAGCAGCTTGGGGGACTCCGATCCCGAGCAGTACTTC
TRBV12-3/TRBV12-4	NA	few	TRBJ2-7	CASSLNPLYEQYF	TGTGCCAGCAGTTTAAATCCCCTCTACGAGCAGTACTTC
TRBV27	NA	few	TRBJ2-5	CASSPSRFQETQYF	TGTGCCAGCAGCCCAAGCCGGTTTCAAGAGACCCAGTACTTC
TRBV7-2	NA	NA	TRBJ1-2	CASSPAGRTITNYGYTF	TGTGCCAGCAGTCCTGCCGGACGGACAATTACTAACTATGGCTACACCTTC
TRBV28	NA	NA	TRBJ2-5	CASSLQGLGETQYF	TGTGCCAGCAGTTTACAGGGGTTGGGAGAGACCCAGTACTTC
TRBV20-1	TRBD1	few	TRBJ2-7	CSAYYRDSGSYEQYF	TGCAGTGCTTACTACCGGGACAGCGGCTCCTACGAGCAGTACTTC
TRBV7-7	TRBD2	few	TRBJ2-1	CASSKSGGNNNEQFF	TGTGCTAGCAGCAAAAGCGGGGGGAACAACAATGAGCAGTTCTTC
TRBV27	TRBD1	NA	TRBJ2-1	CASTWDRDYNEQFF	TGTGCCAGCACTTGGGACAGGGACTACAATGAGCAGTTCTTC
TRBV9	TRBD1	few	TRBJ1-2	CASSANPGQINYGYTF	TGTGCCAGCAGCGCTAATCCGGGACAGATCAACTATGGCTACACCTTC
TRBV10-3	NA	once	TRBJ1-2	CAISESGGDQRGYTF	TGTGCCATCAGTGAGTCGGGAGGGGATCAGCGTGGCTACACCTTC
TRBV4-2	TRBD1	many	TRBJ2-5	CASSQVGTGYEETQYF	TGTGCCAGCAGCCAAGTCGGGACAGGGTATGAAGAGACCCAGTACTTC
TRBV10-3	NA	few	TRBJ1-4	CAISEHQGNEKLFF	TGTGCCATCAGTGAGCACCAGGGGAATGAAAAACTGTTTTTT
TRBV20-1	NA	few	TRBJ2-2	CSASPTGELFF	TGCAGTGCTAGTCCCACCGGGGAGCTGTTTTTT
TRBV27	TRBD1	few	TRBJ2-2	CASSGTGVGTGELFF	TGTGCCAGCAGTGGCACAGGGGTGGGCACCGGGGAGCTGTTTTTT
TRBV12-3/TRBV12-4	NA	NA	TRBJ2-7	CASSLRTEANYEQYF	TGTGCCAGCAGCCTTAGGACGGAGGCGAACTACGAGCAGTACTTC
TRBV12-3/TRBV12-4	NA	NA	TRBJ1-6	CASSGAKSPLHF	TGTGCCAGCAGTGGCGCCAAATCACCCCTCCACTTT
TRBV6-1	NA	NA	TRBJ2-2	CASSEHFVRGTGELFF	TGTGCCAGCAGTGAACATTTCGTGCGGGGCACCGGGGAGCTGTTTTTT
TRBV29-1	NA	many	TRBJ2-7	CSVLSGSYEQYF	TGCAGCGTTCTAAGCGGGTCCTACGAGCAGTACTTC
TRBV6-2/TRBV6-3	NA	NA	TRBJ2-4	CATNAQQGLAKNIQYF	TGTGCCACCAACGCTCAACAGGGTTTGGCCAAAAACATTCAGTACTTC
TRBV5-1	NA	NA	TRBJ1-1	CASSLDRDQGLEAFF	TGCGCCAGCAGCTTGGATAGGGACCAGGGACTCGAAGCTTTCTTT
TRBV5-1	TRBD2	NA	TRBJ2-7	CASSLVGSGGVGNEQYF	TGCGCCAGCAGCTTGGTTGGTAGCGGGGGTGTGGGGAATGAGCAGTACTTC
TRBV11-2	NA	NA	TRBJ2-5	CASSSSAGLETQYF	TGTGCCAGCAGCTCGTCGGCGGGTCTAGAGACCCAGTACTTC
TRBV11-2	NA	few	TRBJ2-1	CASSLAQIGGRGVNEQFF	TGTGCCAGCAGCTTAGCCCAAATCGGGGGGCGAGGAGTCAATGAGCAGTTCTTC
TRBV28	TRBD1	few	TRBJ2-5	CASRTSRGQGAQTQYF	TGTGCCAGCAGGACTAGTCGGGGACAGGGGGCGCAGACCCAGTACTTC
TRBV5-8	TRBD1	NA	TRBJ1-1	CASSLAKGQTNTEAFF	TGTGCCAGCAGCTTGGCCAAGGGACAGACGAACACTGAAGCTTTCTTT
TRBV7-2	NA	NA	TRBJ2-1	CASSGTFSYNEQFF	TGTGCCAGCTCTGGGACTTTCTCCTACAATGAGCAGTTCTTC
TRBV29-1	TRBD1	few	TRBJ2-7	CSVLFSAGTGDEQYF	TGCAGCGTTCTGTTCTCAGCCGGGACAGGGGACGAGCAGTACTTC
TRBV20-1	NA	NA	TRBJ2-7	CSARDFYLGEQYF	TGCAGTGCTAGAGACTTCTACCTGGGCGAGCAGTACTTC